This T cell receptor (beta chain) came from a study of blood T cell repertoires in COVID-19. This clone was seen at least ten times. J lost 0 bases, V lost 10 bases, and 9 bases had no gene match. Germline loops: CDR1 MDHEN, CDR2 SYDVKM. The CDR3 loop spans 14 amino acids. The repertoire was sequenced with immunoSEQ multiplex PCR; TCRdb's copy has only in-frame clones and lacks some. This sample yields 100,000 to 130,000 clones, of which about 83% are seen a single time; less than 5% belongs to the top ten. This TCR was recovered from a woman between 65 and 79 years old with acute or convalescent COVID-19. The V gene is TRBV28, the J gene TRBJ2-7, with 7 bases identical to TRBD1. Specimen: peripheral blood. For the CDR3, the DNA is TGTGCCACCTCCGGGACAGCAAACTCCTACGAGCAGTACGTC. This codes for CATSGTANSYEQYV.